A single sample is the source of the 10 T cell receptor beta chains below, sequenced in a study of blood T cell repertoires in COVID-19. Here immunoSEQ multiplex PCR was the method, and the copy in TCRdb shows in-frame clones only, minus some. The repertoire holds approximately 100,000 clones, roughly 72% seen once, with 5% to 6.5% in the top ten. Sequenced sample: peripheral blood. Receptors originate from a man older than 75 with acute or convalescent COVID-19.

The rearrangement joins TRBV28 to TRBJ2-5; 9 bases fit TRBD2. This CDR3 spans 14 amino acids. CDR1 is MDHEN and CDR2 is SYDVKM in the germline V gene. V shed 3 bases and J 3 bases; nucleotides not matched to a gene: 2. The CDR3 protein is CASSLGGREETQYF. CDR3 coding DNA: TGTGCCAGCAGTTTGGGCGGGAGGGAAGAGACCCAGTACTTC.

About this clone: The sample carries other DNA sequences with the same CDR3. This chain joins TRBV27 and TRBJ1-5; perhaps TRBD1 as D (6 bases). The length of the CDR3 is 14 residues. The germline gives CDR1 MNHEY, CDR2 SMNVEV (reference sequence). Trimming cost V 3 bases and J 1 base, with 7 bases left between them. CDR3 bases: TGTGCCAGCAGTTTCAGGGGAAGCAATCAGCCCCAGCATTTT. This sequence encodes CASSFRGSNQPQHF.

This clone occurred a few times. The chain employs TRBV9 and TRBJ2-6; TRBD2 matches 7 bases. V lost 6 bases and J lost 0; bases outside the gene matches: 3. This CDR3 has 15 residues. CDR1 is SGDLS and CDR2 is YYNGEE in the germline V gene. The CDR3 spells CASTRGDSGANVLTF. For the CDR3, the DNA is TGTGCCAGCACTCGGGGGGACTCTGGGGCCAACGTCCTGACTTTC. The whole variable domain, remainder taken from reference TRBV9 and TRBJ2-6, is DSGVTQTPKHLITATGQRVTLRCSPRSGDLSVYWYQQSLDQGLQFLIQYYNGEERAKGNILERFSAQQFPDLHSELNLSSLELGDSALYFCASTRGDSGANVLTFGAGSRLTVL.

The chain links TRBV7-9 to TRBJ1-2, with no clear D. Germline V lookup: CDR1 SEHNR, CDR2 FQNEAQ (reference sequence). CDR3 size: 12 residues. The V end was cut by 4 bases, the J end by 9 bases, with 12 bases between. CDR3 in amino acids: CASSSKPESYTF. The DNA for the CDR3 is TGTGCCAGCAGCTCGAAACCCGAGAGCTACACCTTC. The entire variable domain, with the rest obtained from reference TRBV7-9 and TRBJ1-2, is as follows: DTGVSQNPRHKITKRGQNVTFRCDPISEHNRLYWYRQTLGQGPEFLTYFQNEAQLEKSRLLSDRFSAERPKGSFSTLEIQRTEQGDSAMYLCASSSKPESYTFGSGTRLTVV.

This clone is a singleton in its sample. DNA of the CDR3: TGTGCCAGCAGCACCTCGGACTGGTCTTACACAGATACGCAGTATTTT. Protein product: CASSTSDWSYTDTQYF. The V call is TRBV9, the J call TRBJ2-3; maybe TRBD2 (5 bases). Trimming stripped 4 bases from V and 2 bases from J, with 17 bases between. Germline V CDR1 and CDR2: SGDLS, YYNGEE. The CDR3 loop spans 16 amino acids.

The chain links TRBV5-4 to TRBJ2-5; 7 bases match TRBD2. The CDR3 consists of 13 residues. Germline values: CDR1 SGHNT, CDR2 YYREEE (reference sequence). Unmatched junction bases numbered 2, after V lost 1 base and J lost 5 bases. The CDR3: CASSLFGGETQYF. CDR3 bases: TGTGCCAGCAGCTTGTTCGGGGGGGAGACCCAGTACTTC.

The chain couples TRBV9 to TRBJ2-6; 10 bases fit TRBD2. The germline gives CDR1 SGDLS, CDR2 YYNGEE. V lost 2 bases, J lost 2 bases, and 7 bases stayed unmatched. The CDR3 spans 18 residues. The DNA for the CDR3 is TGTGCCAGCAGCGTTCAGGGGCTAGCGGGAGCTGGGGCCAACGTCCTGACTTTC. Its protein is CASSVQGLAGAGANVLTF.

This chain joins TRBV6-2 or TRBV6-3 and TRBJ1-1; TRBD1 agrees at 7 bases. The CDR3 is 15 amino acids. Losses at the gene ends were 5 bases for V and 1 base for J; bases not matched to a gene: 7. Germline V CDR1 and CDR2: MNHEY, SVGEGT. CDR3 protein: CASSPWDSSNTEAFF. In DNA, the CDR3 is TGTGCCAGCAGTCCCTGGGACAGTTCGAACACTGAAGCTTTCTTT.

This clone was seen a few times. The J gene is TRBJ2-1, the V gene TRBV7-8; 10 bases are shared with TRBD2. Germline CDR1 is SGHVS and CDR2 is FQNEAQ. This CDR3 has 13 residues. With V trimmed by 5 bases and J by 15 bases, 10 bases remained unmatched. This CDR3 is CASSMTSGPGGFF. CDR3 DNA sequence: TGTGCCAGCAGCATGACTAGCGGGCCAGGGGGGTTCTTC.

This CDR3 is CASSLRSDQPQHF. The CDR3 nucleotides read TGTGCCAGCAGTTTGAGGAGCGATCAGCCCCAGCATTTT. The rearrangement joins TRBV12-3 or TRBV12-4 to TRBJ1-5; no definite D call. The CDR3 consists of 13 residues. The germline V and J ends were trimmed by 3 bases and 5 bases, with 8 bases remaining between them.